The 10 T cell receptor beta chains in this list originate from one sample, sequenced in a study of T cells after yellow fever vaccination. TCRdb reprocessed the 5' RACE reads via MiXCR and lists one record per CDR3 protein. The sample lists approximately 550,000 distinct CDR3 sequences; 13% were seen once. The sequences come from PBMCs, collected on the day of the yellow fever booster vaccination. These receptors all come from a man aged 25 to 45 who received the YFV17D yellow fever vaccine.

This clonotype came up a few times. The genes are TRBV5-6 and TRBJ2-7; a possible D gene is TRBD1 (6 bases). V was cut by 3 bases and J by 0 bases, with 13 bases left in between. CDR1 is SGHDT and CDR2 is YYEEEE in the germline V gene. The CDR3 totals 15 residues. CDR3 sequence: CASSSSRGSSYEQYF. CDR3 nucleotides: TGTGCCAGCAGCTCCTCGAGGGGGAGCTCCTACGAGCAGTACTTC. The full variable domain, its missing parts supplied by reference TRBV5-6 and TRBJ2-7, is DAGVTQSPTHLIKTRGQQVTLRCSPKSGHDTVSWYQQALGQGPQFIFQYYEEEERQRGNFPDRFSGHQFPNYSSELNVNALLLGDSALYLCASSSSRGSSYEQYFGPGTRLTVT.

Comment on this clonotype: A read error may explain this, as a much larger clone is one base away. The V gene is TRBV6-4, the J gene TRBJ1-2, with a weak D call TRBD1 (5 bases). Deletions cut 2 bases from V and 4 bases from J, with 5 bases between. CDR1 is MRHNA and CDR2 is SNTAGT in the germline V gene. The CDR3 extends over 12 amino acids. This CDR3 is CASSDGGYGYTF. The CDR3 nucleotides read TGTGCCAGCAGTGACGGGGGCTATGGCTACACCTTC.

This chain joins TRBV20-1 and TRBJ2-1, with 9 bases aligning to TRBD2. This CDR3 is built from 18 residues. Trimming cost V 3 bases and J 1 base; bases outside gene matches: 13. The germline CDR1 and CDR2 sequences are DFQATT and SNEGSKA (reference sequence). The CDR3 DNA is TGCAGTGCTAGCCAGTCATACCCCCTAGCGGGATCCTACAATGAGCAGTTCTTC. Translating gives CSASQSYPLAGSYNEQFF.

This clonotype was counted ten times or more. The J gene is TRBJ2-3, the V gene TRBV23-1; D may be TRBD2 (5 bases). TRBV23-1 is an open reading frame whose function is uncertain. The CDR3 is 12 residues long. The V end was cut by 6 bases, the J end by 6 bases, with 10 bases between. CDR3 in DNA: TGCGCCAGCAGCCGCCCGGGGGATACGCAGTATTTT. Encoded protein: CASSRPGDTQYF.

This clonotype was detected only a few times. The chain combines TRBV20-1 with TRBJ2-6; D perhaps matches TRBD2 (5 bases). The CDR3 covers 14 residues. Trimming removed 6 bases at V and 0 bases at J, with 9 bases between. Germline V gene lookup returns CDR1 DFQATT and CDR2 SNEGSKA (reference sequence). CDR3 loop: CSARAASGANVLTF. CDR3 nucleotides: TGCAGTGCGAGGGCCGCCTCTGGGGCCAACGTCCTGACTTTC.

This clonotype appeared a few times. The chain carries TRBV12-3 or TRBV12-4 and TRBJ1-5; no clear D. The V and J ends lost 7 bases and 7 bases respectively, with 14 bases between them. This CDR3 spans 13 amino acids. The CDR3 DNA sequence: TGTGCCAGCACCCGCGGACCCAGACAGCCCCAGCATTTT. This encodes CASTRGPRQPQHF.

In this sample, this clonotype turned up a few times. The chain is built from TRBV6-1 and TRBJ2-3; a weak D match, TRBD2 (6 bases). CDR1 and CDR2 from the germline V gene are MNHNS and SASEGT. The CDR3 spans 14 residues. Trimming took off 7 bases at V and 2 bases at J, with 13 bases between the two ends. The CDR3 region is CASKGGTATDTQYF. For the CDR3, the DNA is TGTGCCAGCAAGGGCGGGACCGCCACAGATACGCAGTATTTT.

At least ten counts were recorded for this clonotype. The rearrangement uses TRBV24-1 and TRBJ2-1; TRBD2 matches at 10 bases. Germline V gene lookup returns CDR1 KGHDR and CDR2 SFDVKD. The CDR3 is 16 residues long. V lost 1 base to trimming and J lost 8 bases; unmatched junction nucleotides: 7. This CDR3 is CATSDFRPSGGYEQFF. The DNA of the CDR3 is TGTGCCACCAGTGATTTTCGCCCTAGCGGGGGCTATGAGCAGTTCTTC.

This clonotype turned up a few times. The CDR3 nucleotides are TGCAGTGCTAGGTCGCCAGGTATCTCCTACGAGCAGTACTTC. Residues: CSARSPGISYEQYF. V gene TRBV20-1 combines with J gene TRBJ2-7; D is undetermined. This CDR3 region has 14 residues. Germline lookup yields CDR1 DFQATT and CDR2 SNEGSKA (reference sequence). Trimming stripped 3 bases from V and 0 bases from J, with 12 bases between.

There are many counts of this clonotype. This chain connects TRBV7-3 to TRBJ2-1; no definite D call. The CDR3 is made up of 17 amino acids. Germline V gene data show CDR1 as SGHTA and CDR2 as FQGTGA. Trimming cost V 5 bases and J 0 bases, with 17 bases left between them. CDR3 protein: CASSPQPSLSSYNEQFF. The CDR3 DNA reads TGTGCCAGCAGCCCACAACCTTCGTTAAGCTCCTACAATGAGCAGTTCTTC.